This note documents a single T cell receptor beta chain sequence. Its antigen remains unknown. The PCR contained 60 Vbeta and 13 Jbeta primers. TCRdb's table, derived via immunoSEQ multiplex PCR, lists solely in-frame clones and lacks some. The ten most abundant clones cover 0.9% to 1.4% of a sample with about 200,000 clones. The entry originates in a study of cytomegalovirus exposure and HLA in healthy donors. Study observations and caveats: The classifier, whose performance was assessed in both the original and validation cohorts, reportedly diagnosed cytomegalovirus status with high specificity and sensitivity. Some public TCRs appeared in many individuals, while most sequences were rare. CMV serostatus was the only immune exposure information that was available.

CDR1 is SGHNT, CDR2 YYREEE, per germline (reference sequence). The CDR3 is 15 amino acids. The sample consisted of PBMCs. The chain joins TRBV5-4 to TRBJ2-5; TRBD2 aligns across 7 bases. TRBJ2-7 matches the DNA end more closely, so the J call is doubtful. This clonotype originated in a girl under 10 years old in good health and CMV-seropositive. CDR3 nucleotide sequence: TGTGCCAGCAGCCACCAGCGGGACCCCTCCTACGAGCAGTACTTC. Its protein product is CASSHQRDPSYEQYF.